Listed below are T cell receptor beta chains from one sample, sequenced in a study of blood T cell repertoires in COVID-19. The assay was immunoSEQ multiplex PCR, and TCRdb's table has in-frame clones only and misses some. This sample has around 150,000 clones; more than 60% occur once, and the top ten carry approximately 2.8%. The sample was peripheral blood. The receptors come from a man aged 70-80 years with acute or convalescent COVID-19. Each CDR3 is given with its conserved first and last residue. A D gene is named only where the DNA matches it firmly. Clone size is stated in some rows and not others, as once, few, many or a class when expanded.

v_gene,j_gene,abundance,d_gene,CDR3nt,CDR3aa
TRBV28,TRBJ2-3,few,TRBD2,TGTGCCAGCAGTTACCCATTACCATCTGGACTAGCGGGACCTAGCACAGATACGCAGTATTTT,CASSYPLPSGLAGPSTDTQYF
TRBV3-1/TRBV3-2,TRBJ2-3,NA,TRBD2,TGTGCCAGCAGATTAGCGGGGGGATCCACAGATACGCAGTATTTT,CASRLAGGSTDTQYF
TRBV21-1,TRBJ2-5,NA,NA,TGTGCCAGCAGCAAATCAGGTCGCCTCCAAGAGACCCAGTACTTC,CASSKSGRLQETQYF
TRBV5-1,TRBJ2-7,few,TRBD2,TGCGCCAGCAGCTACGGCGGGAGCTCCTACGAGCAGTACTTC,CASSYGGSSYEQYF
TRBV28,TRBJ2-3,few,NA,TGTGCCAGCAGTTCCTCGGACATTTACAGCACAGATACGCAGTATTTT,CASSSSDIYSTDTQYF
TRBV14,TRBJ2-7,once,TRBD1,TGTGCCAGTCACCGGACAGGATTAAACTACGAGCAGTACTTC,CASHRTGLNYEQYF
TRBV12-3/TRBV12-4,TRBJ1-1,NA,NA,TGTGCCAGCAGTCTTTTCGGTTACACTGAAGCTTTCTTT,CASSLFGYTEAFF
TRBV5-5,TRBJ2-1,NA,TRBD2,TGTGCCAGCAGATCAATAGCGGGAAGATGGGACAATGAGCAGTTCTTC,CASRSIAGRWDNEQFF
TRBV6-5,TRBJ1-2,NA,NA,TGTGCCATGGGCGCATATGGCTACACCTTC,CAMGAYGYTF
TRBV7-9,TRBJ2-7,NA,TRBD1,TGTGCCAGCAGTAAGGACAGGGGGGGTTCCTACGAGCAGTACTTC,CASSKDRGGSYEQYF
TRBV29-1,TRBJ2-3,NA,TRBD1,TGCAGCTCTGGGTGGGACAGGGGCACAGATACGCAGTATTTT,CSSGWDRGTDTQYF
TRBV5-1,TRBJ1-2,NA,NA,TGCGCCAGCAGCTCGCAACAGGTCCTGGATGGCTACACCTTC,CASSSQQVLDGYTF
TRBV15,TRBJ2-3,many,NA,TGTGCCACCAGCAGAGATCGGAGTTCAATGGGAGATACGCAGTATTTT,CATSRDRSSMGDTQYF
TRBV2,TRBJ2-3,NA,NA,TGTGCCAGCAGTGCCAGGAACACAGATACGCAGTATTTT,CASSARNTDTQYF
TRBV27,TRBJ1-5,few,NA,TGTGCCAGCACAAACCCTGGAGAGTATCAGCATTTT,CASTNPGEYQHF
TRBV29-1,TRBJ1-1,NA,TRBD1,TGCAGCGGCAGTGACAGGGCTTGGTCGGACACTGAAGCTTTCTTT,CSGSDRAWSDTEAFF
TRBV27,TRBJ2-7,NA,TRBD1,TGTGCCAGCAGTTTTTCCGTAGGGGGCGTTCTCTACGAGCAGTACTTC,CASSFSVGGVLYEQYF
TRBV6-1,TRBJ2-7,NA,TRBD2,TGTGCCAGCAGTGAGCCGACTAGCAGAGCCTACGAGCAGTACTTC,CASSEPTSRAYEQYF
TRBV28,TRBJ2-1,NA,TRBD2,TGTGCCAGCAGTTTCCCCCGGACTAGCGGGCAGGGGGGTACCTACAATGAGCAGTTCTTC,CASSFPRTSGQGGTYNEQFF
TRBV5-1,TRBJ2-1,NA,TRBD2,TGCGCCAGCAGCTTACCGGGAGGTACCTACAATGAGCAGTTCTTC,CASSLPGGTYNEQFF
TRBV6-1,TRBJ1-2,NA,TRBD1,TGTGCCAGCAGTGAAGGTACCGGGACAGCTAACTATGGCTACACCTTC,CASSEGTGTANYGYTF
TRBV5-8,TRBJ2-2,NA,NA,TGTGCCAGCAGGACCAGGGGTGGTGTCACCGGGGAGCTGTTTTTT,CASRTRGGVTGELFF
TRBV5-1,TRBJ2-7,few,NA,TGCGCCAGCAGGACCGTCGGGCGCGGGGATTCCTACGAGCAGTACTTC,CASRTVGRGDSYEQYF
TRBV6-1,TRBJ1-5,NA,NA,TGTGCCAGCAGTGAAAGGGGAAGGGTTCAGCCCCAGCATTTT,CASSERGRVQPQHF
TRBV28,TRBJ2-3,NA,TRBD2,TGTGCCAGCAGTAGGGGACTAGCGGGAGGAACAGATACGCAGTATTTT,CASSRGLAGGTDTQYF
TRBV6-4,TRBJ1-2,once,TRBD1,TGTGCCAGCAGTGACCCTGGACAGGGTGATTATGGCTACACCTTC,CASSDPGQGDYGYTF
TRBV24-1,TRBJ2-2,NA,TRBD1,TGTGCCACCAGTTCATCCGGGACAGGGGAAGGGAACACCGGGGAGCTGTTTTTT,CATSSSGTGEGNTGELFF
TRBV6-4,TRBJ1-4,few,NA,TGTGCCAGCAGTGACCAGGGGACAACTAATGAAAAACTGTTTTTT,CASSDQGTTNEKLFF
TRBV28,TRBJ1-4,NA,TRBD1,TGTGCCAGCAGTCAGGGGGCCTCTGAAAAACTGTTTTTT,CASSQGASEKLFF
TRBV18,TRBJ2-5,NA,NA,TGTGCCAGCTCACCGAGGGAAACCCAGTACTTC,CASSPRETQYF
TRBV19,TRBJ2-7,NA,TRBD1,TGTGCCAGTAGTAAGGGACAGGAAAACAACGAGCAGTACTTC,CASSKGQENNEQYF
TRBV20-1,TRBJ1-2,NA,NA,TGCAGTGCTAGTACCGGGAACTATGGCTACACCTTC,CSASTGNYGYTF
TRBV2,TRBJ2-2,NA,TRBD2,TGTGCCAGCAGTGAGCTAGCGGGGGGAGTCACCGGGGAGCTGTTTTTT,CASSELAGGVTGELFF
TRBV20-1,TRBJ2-1,once,NA,TGCAGTGCTGATCGGGACAATGAGCAGTTCTTC,CSADRDNEQFF
TRBV5-8,TRBJ2-3,NA,TRBD1,TGTGCCAGCAGCTTACAGGGGGTCGGGAGCACAGATACGCAGTATTTT,CASSLQGVGSTDTQYF
TRBV28,TRBJ1-5,once,TRBD1,TGTGCCAGCAGAAGGACAGGGGGCGTTCAGCCCCAGCATTTT,CASRRTGGVQPQHF
TRBV24-1,TRBJ2-5,NA,TRBD1,TGTGCCACCAGTGCCCAGGGGGCTATAGAGACCCAGTACTTC,CATSAQGAIETQYF
TRBV7-9,TRBJ1-1,NA,TRBD1,TGTGCCAGCAGCGGAACAGGGGGCGGTATGAACACTGAAGCTTTCTTT,CASSGTGGGMNTEAFF
TRBV5-1,TRBJ2-5,once,TRBD2,TGCGCCAGCAGCCCGGGACTAGCGGTGGGAGAGACCCAGTACTTC,CASSPGLAVGETQYF
TRBV5-6,TRBJ1-6,NA,NA,TGTGCCAGCAGCTTGGCCCAGAATAATTCACCCCTCCACTTT,CASSLAQNNSPLHF
TRBV10-1,TRBJ2-3,NA,NA,TGCGCCAGCAGACAGGGTGATACGCAGTATTTT,CASRQGDTQYF
TRBV28,TRBJ2-5,NA,NA,TGTGCCAGCAGTGGTTCCTTGGGGCGGGGAGATCAAGAGACCCAGTACTTC,CASSGSLGRGDQETQYF
TRBV5-5,TRBJ2-2,few,TRBD1,TGTGCCAGCAGCTTGTCCGGGGACAGCGGGGAGCTGTTTTTT,CASSLSGDSGELFF
TRBV5-1,TRBJ2-5,NA,TRBD2,TGCGCCAGCAGCTTTACTAGCGGGGGCAGGGAGACCCAGTACTTC,CASSFTSGGRETQYF
TRBV10-3,TRBJ1-3,few,TRBD1,TGTGCCATCAGTGGGCGGGACAGCTCTGGAAACACCATATATTTT,CAISGRDSSGNTIYF
TRBV3-1/TRBV3-2,TRBJ2-7,NA,TRBD2,TGTGCCAGCAGCCAAGGACTAGCCGCCTACGAGCAGTACTTC,CASSQGLAAYEQYF
TRBV27,TRBJ1-3,NA,NA,TGTGCCAGCAGAACAGGGCCTTACGGAAACACCATATATTTT,CASRTGPYGNTIYF
TRBV7-8,TRBJ2-1,NA,TRBD1,TGTGCCAGCAGCAGGGGACAGGGCTATGAGCAGTTCTTC,CASSRGQGYEQFF
TRBV11-2,TRBJ1-2,NA,NA,TGTGCCAGCAGCCCGTCTCGGAGGGAGGGTGGCTACACCTTC,CASSPSRREGGYTF
TRBV15,TRBJ2-1,NA,TRBD2,TGTGCCACCAGCAGACACATTGGGACTAGCGTTGACAATGAGCAGTTCTTC,CATSRHIGTSVDNEQFF